The T cell receptor beta chain under discussion was sequenced for a study of brain T cells in children with intractable seizures. Findings of the study overall: Only CDR3 sequence similarity suggested viral specificity, without known HCMV serostatus. Pre-surgery blood may have been undersampled, hiding some clones.

Surgery cases with the highest brain T cell transcript signatures were chosen for sequencing. Patients received at least one anti-epileptic drug before surgery. J gave up 7 bases and V 3 bases, and 4 bases lay outside the gene matches. The CDR3 has 13 amino acids. Germline values: CDR1 SGHTA, CDR2 FQGNSA. Clones were sequenced by immunoSEQ multiplex PCR, and TCRdb holds only the in-frame ones, with some missing. The table records 50,000 to 80,000 clones, approximately 94% of them present only once. This clone was seen only once. Its antigen is unknown. This sequence was found in a boy less than two years old with focal cortical dysplasia and intractable seizures. Sequenced material: peripheral blood, taken at surgery. The rearrangement links TRBV7-2 to TRBJ1-2, with 8 nucleotides matching TRBD1. CDR3: CASSFGTGGGYTF. As DNA, the CDR3 is TGTGCCAGCAGCTTCGGGACAGGAGGTGGCTACACCTTC.